This T cell receptor (beta chain) originates from a study of shared clonotypes between healthy human individuals. Study conclusions and caveats: Exclusively blood specimens were collected; tissue repertoires likely differ.

Details on this clone: What it binds is not known.

Libraries were prepared by immunoSEQ multiplex PCR; TCRdb keeps only in-frame clonotypes and omits some of them. The data contain about 1.1 million clones, 60% to 80% of them singletons. The CDR3 covers 16 residues. Deletions cut 1 base from V and 7 bases from J, with 20 bases between. The V gene's germline CDR1 is SGDLS and CDR2 YYNGEE. Sequences were obtained from memory CD4+ T cells from PBMCs. This sample's subset: CD45RA-negative fraction. The rearrangement uses TRBV9 and TRBJ1-2, with a tentative D call TRBD1 (5 bases). This receptor was identified in a man in his late teens or twenties in good health. Some clones in this sample may be carry-over from other donors' samples. CDR3 protein: CASSVRGTGSSFGYTF. CDR3 coding DNA: TGTGCCAGCAGCGTAAGGGGAACGGGGTCCTCCTTTGGCTACACCTTC.